This passage covers 27 T cell receptor beta chains from one sample sequenced in a study of cytomegalovirus exposure and HLA in healthy donors. Primers: 60 Vbeta forward and 13 Jbeta reverse. Produced via immunoSEQ multiplex PCR; TCRdb's table is partial and in-frame only. The sample shows 170,000 or so clones, approximately 81% of them seen only once. Sequencing input: PBMCs. Every receptor here comes from a boy under 10 years old in good health and CMV-seronegative.

The gene calls are TRBV2 and TRBJ2-7; 10 positions agree with TRBD2. CDR3 length: 15 residues. V lost 4 bases to trimming and J lost 0 bases; unmatched junction nucleotides: 3. The germline V gene encodes CDR1 SNHLY and CDR2 FYNNEI. The CDR3 bases are TGTGCCAGCAGTGGAGCGGGAGGGCCCTCCTACGAGCAGTACTTC. This sequence encodes CASSGAGGPSYEQYF.

The chain joins TRBV5-4 to TRBJ2-2; TRBD2 aligns across 11 bases. Germline values: CDR1 SGHNT, CDR2 YYREEE (reference sequence). This CDR3 has 15 amino acids. The V segment lost 5 bases and the J segment 4 bases; nucleotides outside the gene matches: 4. The CDR3 sequence is CASSLAGGVTGELFF. The CDR3 DNA reads as TGTGCCAGCAGTTTAGCGGGAGGGGTCACCGGGGAGCTGTTTTTT.

This clone was seen a single time. The chain carries TRBV27 and TRBJ2-3; D is ambiguous. Trimming shortened V by 2 bases and J by 0 bases, and 9 bases separated the two germline ends. The CDR3 sequence is 15 residues long. Germline CDR1 reads MNHEY; CDR2 reads SMNVEV (reference sequence). The CDR3 spells CASSLKVTSTDTQYF. As DNA, the CDR3 is TGTGCCAGCAGTTTAAAGGTGACTAGCACAGATACGCAGTATTTT.

The J gene is TRBJ2-1, the V gene TRBV5-1; 14 bases are shared with TRBD2. Germline values: CDR1 SGHRS, CDR2 YFSETQ. The CDR3 covers 16 residues. The ends lost 4 bases at V and 9 bases at J; junction bases unmatched: 9. CDR3: CASSLGTSGSQREQFF. The CDR3 DNA reads as TGCGCCAGCAGCCTCGGGACTAGCGGGAGCCAACGTGAGCAGTTCTTC.

The chain recombines TRBV7-6 with TRBJ2-1; TRBD2 might be the D (5 bases). Germline CDR1 is SGHVS and CDR2 is FNYEAQ. CDR3 length: 13 residues. Trimming left V 5 bases short and J 5 bases short, with 10 bases between. The CDR3 DNA reads as TGTGCCAGCAGCGCCAGGAGGAACAATGAGCAGTTCTTC. Amino acids: CASSARRNNEQFF. The full variable domain, its missing parts supplied by reference TRBV7-6 and TRBJ2-1, is GAGVSQSPRYKVTKRGQDVALRCDPISGHVSLYWYRQALGQGPEFLTYFNYEAQQDKSGLPNDRFSAERPEGSISTLTIQRTEQRDSAMYRCASSARRNNEQFFGPGTRLTVL.

The chain joins TRBV4-1 to TRBJ1-3; D uncertain. The germline V gene encodes CDR1 MGHRA and CDR2 YSYEKL. The V end lost 2 bases, the J end lost 1 base, and 6 bases lay between the germline ends. There are 14 residues in the CDR3. The CDR3 region is CASSQPASGNTIYF. The CDR3 nucleotides read TGCGCCAGCAGCCAACCAGCGTCTGGAAACACCATATATTTT.

The chain employs TRBV19 and TRBJ2-1; 12 bases line up with TRBD2. The J segment lost 6 bases and the V segment lost 4 bases, leaving 4 bases of the junction unmatched. CDR3 length: 15 residues. Looked up from germline, CDR1 is LNHDA and CDR2 is SQIVND (reference sequence). CDR3 DNA: TGTGCCAGTAGTAGTCTAGCGGGAGGGGTCAATGAGCAGTTCTTC. As protein: CASSSLAGGVNEQFF.

The V gene is TRBV5-1, the J gene TRBJ1-4, with TRBD1 matching 9 bases. Germline lookup yields CDR1 SGHRS and CDR2 YFSETQ. V trimming: 4 bases; J trimming: 10 bases; junction bases outside the gene matches: 8. The CDR3 length is 14 residues. The CDR3 region is CASSAGTGKAKLFF. The CDR3 region has the DNA TGCGCCAGCAGCGCCGGGACAGGGAAGGCAAAACTGTTTTTT.

CDR3 protein: CATSREFRETQYF. The CDR3 DNA sequence: TGTGCCACCAGCAGAGAGTTCCGAGAGACCCAGTACTTC. The chain uses TRBV15 and TRBJ2-5; D is unclear. The CDR3 has 13 residues. The germline CDR1 and CDR2 sequences are LNHNV and YYDKDF (reference sequence). Trimming pared 0 bases from V and 4 bases from J, leaving 6 bases between.

V gene TRBV28 combines with J gene TRBJ2-5, with D maybe TRBD2 (5 bases). CDR1 MDHEN and CDR2 SYDVKM come from the germline V gene. The V end was cut by 4 bases, the J end by 9 bases, with 18 bases between. This CDR3 spans 14 amino acids. The CDR3 protein is CASSSDGGRRAQYF. CDR3 bases: TGTGCCAGCAGTTCAGACGGAGGTCGGAGAGCCCAGTACTTC.

This clone was seen a handful of times. The same CDR3 arises from other DNA sequences in this sample as well. This chain joins TRBV29-1 and TRBJ1-1; D unresolved. This CDR3 spans 13 amino acids. Germline V gives CDR1 SQVTM, CDR2 ANQGSEA. V lost 8 bases and J 0 bases, leaving 13 bases between the germline ends. CDR3 in amino acids: CSPVPGMNTEAFF. The CDR3 bases are TGCAGCCCTGTACCGGGAATGAACACTGAAGCTTTCTTT.

The chain has TRBV5-6 and TRBJ1-1; D gene ambiguous. In germline, CDR1 is SGHDT, CDR2 YYEEEE. Trimming shortened V by 1 base and J by 3 bases, and 10 bases separated the two germline ends. This CDR3 has 14 residues. The CDR3 region is CASSLSGMDTEAFF. The DNA of the CDR3 is TGTGCCAGCAGCTTGAGCGGGATGGACACTGAAGCTTTCTTT.

The rearrangement links TRBV19 to TRBJ2-7; possible D gene TRBD2, 5 bases. Germline CDR1 reads LNHDA; CDR2 reads SQIVND (reference sequence). The CDR3 runs to 13 residues. Trimming cost V 5 bases and J 2 bases, with 10 bases left between them. This CDR3 is CASSHGEPYEQYF. CDR3 coding DNA: TGTGCCAGTAGTCACGGGGAGCCCTACGAGCAGTACTTC.

The gene calls are TRBV2 and TRBJ2-5; 8 bases map to TRBD2. The CDR3 is made up of 15 amino acids. J lost 3 bases, V lost 3 bases, and 6 bases had no gene match. Germline CDR1 reads SNHLY; CDR2 reads FYNNEI. The DNA of the CDR3 is TGTGCCAGCAGTGAGTGGACTAGCTTGGAAGAGACCCAGTACTTC. Amino acid sequence: CASSEWTSLEETQYF.

The rearrangement joins TRBV6-6 to TRBJ1-5; TRBD1 matches 7 bases. There are 14 residues in the CDR3. V dropped 6 bases and J dropped 2; count of bases not matched to a gene: 4. Germline assignment: CDR1 MNHNY and CDR2 SVGAGI (reference sequence). The DNA for the CDR3 is TGTGCCAGCAGGCCAACAGGGGGCAATCAGCCCCAGCATTTT. As protein: CASRPTGGNQPQHF.

The table lists this clone with a count of one. This chain joins TRBV28 and TRBJ2-3; D might be TRBD2 (6 bases). The CDR3 totals 15 residues. V dropped 3 bases and J dropped 0 bases, with 10 bases sitting between them. Germline CDR1 reads MDHEN; CDR2 reads SYDVKM. CDR3 nucleotide sequence: TGTGCCAGCAGTTTTTTAGCGGCTAGCACAGATACGCAGTATTTT. Its translation: CASSFLAASTDTQYF. Filled out from reference TRBV28 and TRBJ2-3, the complete variable domain reads DVKVTQSSRYLVKRTGEKVFLECVQDMDHENMFWYRQDPGLGLRLIYFSYDVKMKEKGDIPEGYSVSREKKERFSLILESASTNQTSMYLCASSFLAASTDTQYFGPGTRLTVL.

The genes are TRBV6-5 and TRBJ2-1; D may be TRBD2 (6 bases). The CDR3 extends over 13 amino acids. Between the trimmed V and J ends, which lost 6 bases and 1 base, there was a span of 7 bases. The germline V gene has CDR1 MNHEY and CDR2 SVGAGI. The chain's CDR3 is CASRRGSYNEQFF. The CDR3 region has the DNA TGTGCCAGCAGACGGGGGTCCTACAATGAGCAGTTCTTC.

As regards this clone: One junction end does not reproduce the germline sequence, and a read error may be involved. V gene TRBV5-4 combines with J gene TRBJ2-1; TRBD1 might be the D (5 bases). From germline, CDR1 is SGHNT and CDR2 YYREEE (reference sequence). The CDR3 loop spans 13 amino acids. CDR3 region: CASSLGDQTLGVF. As DNA, the CDR3 is TGTGCCAGCAGCTTGGGGGATCAAACCCTAGGGGTCTTC. The full variable domain, in which reference TRBV5-4 and TRBJ2-1 provide the parts outside the CDR3, is ETGVTQSPTHLIKTRGQQVTLRCSSQSGHNTVSWYQQALGQGPQFIFQYYREEENGRGNFPPRFSGLQFPNYSSELNVNALELDDSALYLCASSLGDQTLGVFGPGTRLTVL.

The chain joins TRBV5-1 to TRBJ2-7, with D maybe TRBD2 (5 bases). Germline loops: CDR1 SGHRS, CDR2 YFSETQ. This CDR3 comprises 13 residues. Trimming stripped 0 bases from V and 7 bases from J, with 11 bases between. Here the CDR3 DNA reads TGCGCCAGCAGCTTGGACTCCTGGAGGGAGCAGTACTTC. This translates into CASSLDSWREQYF.

The V gene is TRBV29-1, the J gene TRBJ1-1; D is unresolved. CDR3 length equals 10 residues. V lost 4 bases and J 4 bases, leaving 4 bases between the germline ends. Germline lookup yields CDR1 SQVTM and CDR2 ANQGSEA. The CDR3 sequence is CSVVFTEAFF. CDR3 DNA sequence: TGCAGCGTTGTCTTCACTGAAGCTTTCTTT.

V and J are TRBV6-5 and TRBJ2-7; the D gene is possibly TRBD1 (8 bases). Germline CDR1 MNHEY, CDR2 SVGAGI. V dropped 6 bases and J dropped 7 bases, with 19 bases sitting between them. The CDR3 is 14 residues long. CDR3 in amino acids: CASRLDRGGWEQYF. In nucleotides, the CDR3 is TGTGCCAGCAGACTCGACAGGGGAGGGTGGGAGCAGTACTTC.

The CDR3 DNA reads as TGTGCCAGCAGTTACTCGACTCCGGGACAGGGTAAAGCTTTCTTT. It specifies CASSYSTPGQGKAFF. The chain links TRBV6-6 to TRBJ1-1, with 9 bases lining up with TRBD1. The V gene's germline CDR1 is MNHNY and CDR2 SVGAGI (reference sequence). The CDR3 contains 15 residues. V shed 0 bases, J shed 9 bases, and the junction held 8 bases outside the gene matches.

This chain joins TRBV13 and TRBJ2-1, with D perhaps matching TRBD2 (5 bases). Germline values: CDR1 PRHDT, CDR2 FYEKMQ (reference sequence). The CDR3 has 14 amino acids. The V gene lost 0 bases and the J gene lost 7 bases, with 10 bases spanning the gap. In nucleotides, the CDR3 is TGTGCCAGCAGCTTAGGACGGAGGTTTAATGAGCAGTTCTTC. The encoded protein is CASSLGRRFNEQFF.

CDR3 bases: TGTGCCAGCAGCCACTCCCTTAGGGGGTCAACTGGCTACACCTTC. It specifies CASSHSLRGSTGYTF. The rearrangement joins TRBV14 to TRBJ1-2; D perhaps matches TRBD1 (6 bases). V lost 3 bases and J lost 7, with 18 bases in between. Germline-derived CDR1 and CDR2 are SGHDN and FVKESK. The CDR3 is 15 amino acids.

The rearrangement links TRBV28 to TRBJ2-7, with 10 bases that match TRBD1. Germline CDR1 and CDR2: MDHEN and SYDVKM. The J segment lost 1 base and the V segment lost 7 bases, leaving 10 bases of the junction unmatched. The CDR3 is made up of 16 amino acids. Here the CDR3 reads CASTLLPGQGSYEQYF. The CDR3 bases are TGTGCCAGCACCCTACTCCCGGGACAGGGGTCCTACGAGCAGTACTTC.

CDR3 residues: CASSLVGRSFIGNEQFF. CDR3 DNA: TGTGCCAGCAGCTTAGTGGGGAGGTCATTTATTGGCAATGAGCAGTTCTTC. The chain joins TRBV5-8 to TRBJ2-1, with D possibly TRBD2 on 6 matching bases. The V end lost 2 bases, the J end lost 6 bases, and 21 bases lay between the germline ends. Germline V gene data show CDR1 as SGHTS and CDR2 as YDEGEE. This CDR3 spans 17 amino acids. Based on the CDR3 plus reference TRBV5-8 and TRBJ2-1, the full variable domain is EAGVTQSPTHLIKTRGQQATLRCSPISGHTSVYWYQQALGLGLQFLLWYDEGEERNRGNFPPRFSGRQFPNYSSELNVNALELEDSALYLCASSLVGRSFIGNEQFFGPGTRLTVL.

The chain uses TRBV19 and TRBJ1-4; 10 bases align to TRBD1. This CDR3 comprises 14 residues. The V and J ends lost 9 bases and 5 bases, in that order; junction bases with no gene match: 6. From germline, CDR1 is LNHDA and CDR2 SQIVND (reference sequence). CDR3 coding DNA: TGTGCCAGAGCTCCGGGACAGGGGAATGAAAAACTGTTTTTT. Its translation: CARAPGQGNEKLFF.